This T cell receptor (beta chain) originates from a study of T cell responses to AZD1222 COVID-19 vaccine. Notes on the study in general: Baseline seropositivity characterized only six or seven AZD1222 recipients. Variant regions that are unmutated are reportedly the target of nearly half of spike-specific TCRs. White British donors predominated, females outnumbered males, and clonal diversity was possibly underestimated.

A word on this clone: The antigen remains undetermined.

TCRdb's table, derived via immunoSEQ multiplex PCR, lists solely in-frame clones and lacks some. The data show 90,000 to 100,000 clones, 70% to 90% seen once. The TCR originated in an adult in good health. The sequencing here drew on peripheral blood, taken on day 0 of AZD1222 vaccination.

CDR3 protein: CAISEFKATSEQFF. CDR3 coding DNA: TGTGCCATCAGTGAGTTTAAGGCTACCTCTGAGCAGTTCTTC. This chain uses TRBV10-3 with TRBJ2-1; D is ambiguous. V was pared by 1 base and J by 9 bases, with 13 bases between. Per the germline V gene, CDR1 is ENHRY and CDR2 is SYGVKD. This CDR3 has 14 amino acids.